This T cell receptor beta chain was sequenced in a study of T cells in Graves' hyperthyroidism and ophthalmopathy. Findings of the study overall: Model-based prediction identified ophthalmopathy a median approximately 6 months prior to its onset. Among thyroid clonotypes expanded above 0.001, most also appeared in blood.

On this clonotype itself: What it recognizes is unknown.

Template material for amplifying TCR beta CDR3 regions consisted of RNA transcripts. Initially, a first-round RT-PCR of the TCR CDR3 employed the HTBI primer set. TCRdb reanalysed the multiplex PCR reads using MiXCR and keeps one entry per CDR3 protein. Of some 600,000 distinct CDR3 sequences in the sample, 46% are singletons; the top ten hold about 7.8%. Stable Graves' hyperthyroidism denoted no ophthalmopathy progression over 18 months. Hyperthyroidism was newly diagnosed in patients aged 18 to 65 (duration under 2 months). The sequencing sample was made of peripheral blood or thyroid tissue (not recorded which). This TCR derives from a young woman with Graves' hyperthyroidism.

CDR3 amino acids: CASSQGLGAEAFF. The DNA of the CDR3 is TGTGCCAGCAGTCAAGGGTTGGGAGCTGAAGCTTTCTTT. V and J are TRBV9 and TRBJ1-1, with D unresolved. Germline lookup yields CDR1 SGDLS and CDR2 YYNGEE. The CDR3 totals 13 residues. The ends were cut back, 5 bases at V and 6 bases at J, with 14 bases in the middle.